The entry below gives a single T cell receptor (beta chain) sequence along with its context. Its target antigen remains unknown. No per-base quality is available; no much larger clone lies one base away. Ophthalmopathy patients had moderately to severely active disease, with a Clinical Activity Score of 3 or more, a NOSPECS grade of 4 or more, and a disease duration of less than 3 months. Patients with uncontrolled infections, other autoimmune diseases, pregnancy or lactation were excluded. Diagnoses relied on clinical symptoms, serum thyroxine and TRAb, thyroid ultrasound and orbital computed tomography. PBMCs were isolated from approximately 10 ml of fresh peripheral blood by Ficoll-Paque density gradient centrifugation. Total RNA was extracted with Trizol reagent, and quality was checked on an Agilent 2100 Bioanalyzer. The record originates from a study of T cells in Graves' hyperthyroidism and ophthalmopathy (dated 2019 in TCRdb). The study in broad terms: Peripheral blood samples were taken at initial diagnosis, before any treatment was given. The roughly 94 discovery patients were randomly divided into training and test sets at a 7:3 ratio. After sampling, hyperthyroidism patients received methimazole starting at 30 mg daily, and ophthalmopathy patients received high-dose intravenous methylprednisolone. A discovery cohort of around 100 patients, roughly 45 with Graves' ophthalmopathy and approximately 55 with stable Graves' hyperthyroidism, was used to find distinguishing TCR V-J signatures. TCR Vbeta CDR3 sequencing of some 140 peripheral blood samples (fewer than 45 ophthalmopathy, 75 hyperthyroidism and approximately 17 progressor patients) is reported in the paper. An independent validation cohort of around 19 hyperthyroidism patients and 17 patients who later progressed to ophthalmopathy tested prospective prediction of ophthalmopathy. The study also compared thyroid tissue and blood T-cell repertoires from five or six Graves' hyperthyroidism patients.

In the germline V gene, CDR1 corresponds to SGDLS and CDR2 to YYNGEE. Inclusive of the bounding cysteine and phenylalanine, the CDR3 is 16 residues long. The read is trimmed to its CDR3 DNA, 48 bases read in frame from base 1. Relative to germline, V is 3 bases shorter and J is 4 bases shorter, with 19 bases between their ends. TCR beta CDR3 regions were amplified from RNA transcripts. The first round of RT-PCR for the TCR CDR3 was performed with the HTBI primer set and the Qiagen OneStep RT-PCR kit. The libraries were constructed in a second round of multiplex PCR and then size-selected and purified. Sequencing of the libraries was done on an Illumina HiSeq2000 using paired-end 100 bp reads. The study's processing was this. SOAPnuke was used to process the raw data, with reads discarded if the reads contained adapters or uncalled bases, had a mean Phred below 15, or lacked an exact constant-primer or identifier match. COPE v1.2.5 was used to merge the high-quality paired reads, and each unique nucleotide sequence was defined as a clonotype. MiTCR v1.1 was used to align the clonotypes against IMGT TRBV, TRBD and TRBJ reference segments. The analysis was restricted to V-J combinations with a frequency above 0.0001, which together covered over 99% of the repertoires. The TCS score was defined as F50 (clonal expansion) divided by E x V (chaos), with BLOSUM62-based TCRdist calculated between CDR3 peptides within each V-J. Welch's t-statistics and random forest reduced fewer than 600 V-J features to roughly 13, which were used in a naive Bayes classifier (R e1071). TCRdb applied fastp at Q25 and MiXCR to the public reads, then kept only in-frame beta chains. Each entry merges the rows of one CDR3 protein and shows their most common DNA and genes. TCRdb assigned the V and J calls; the authors' analysis was not used. The sample table records a few hundred thousand distinct CDR3 sequences; roughly 16% of these occur just once. Less than 3.5% of the sample goes to the ten largest clones.

The paper as a whole reports these results and caveats: In validation, the model predicted progression to ophthalmopathy a median of about 6.8 months before onset, with roughly 68% sensitivity and nearly 75% specificity. Sample size was not statistically predetermined, and blinding of investigators to group allocation was not performed. A 13 V-J signature model separated ophthalmopathy from stable hyperthyroidism, with 87.88% sensitivity and around 84% specificity in cross-validation and 80%/75% in testing. Blood samples also contained most of the expanded thyroid clonotypes (frequency above 0.001), which suggests that blood repertoires may reflect thyroid immune responses.

The receptor was derived from a woman in her thirties or forties with Graves' ophthalmopathy. The specimen sequenced was blood. The chain uses TRBV9 and TRBJ2-5; the D gene may be TRBD1 or TRBD2, since each aligns over 6 bases. The bases are TGTGCCAGCAGCGGGGGGGACAACCATGCGGGAGAGACCCAGTACTTC. Translated, this gives CASSGGDNHAGETQYF.